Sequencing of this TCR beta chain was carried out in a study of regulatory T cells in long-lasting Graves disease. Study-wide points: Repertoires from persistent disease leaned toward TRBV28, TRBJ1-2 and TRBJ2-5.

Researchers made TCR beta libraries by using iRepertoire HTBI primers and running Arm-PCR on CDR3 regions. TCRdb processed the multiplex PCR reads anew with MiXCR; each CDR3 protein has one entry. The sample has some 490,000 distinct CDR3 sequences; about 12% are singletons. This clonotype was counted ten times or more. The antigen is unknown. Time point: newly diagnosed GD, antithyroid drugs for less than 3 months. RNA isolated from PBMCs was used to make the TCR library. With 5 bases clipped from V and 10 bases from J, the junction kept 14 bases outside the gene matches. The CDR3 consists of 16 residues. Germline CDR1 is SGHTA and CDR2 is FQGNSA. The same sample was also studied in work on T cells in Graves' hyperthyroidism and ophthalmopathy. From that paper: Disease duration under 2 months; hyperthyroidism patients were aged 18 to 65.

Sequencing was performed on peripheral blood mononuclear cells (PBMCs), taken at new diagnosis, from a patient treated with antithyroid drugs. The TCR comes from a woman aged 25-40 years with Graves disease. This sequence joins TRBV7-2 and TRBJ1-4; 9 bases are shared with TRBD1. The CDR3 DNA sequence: TGTGCCAGCAGCCAGAGCCGAGGAGGGACAGGGTCAAAACTGTTTTTT. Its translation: CASSQSRGGTGSKLFF.